These 9 T cell receptor beta chains originate from one sample sequenced in a study of cytomegalovirus exposure and HLA in healthy donors (TCRdb year 2017). The protocol used for the library was the immunoSEQ multiplex PCR assay. A mixture of 60 forward primers for TCR Vbeta segments and 13 reverse primers for TCR Jbeta segments was used in the multiplex PCR. Imported from immuneACCESS, the table was reduced by TCRdb to in-frame sequences with V and J called. These copies leave out some clones; in studies compared against another copy, an unresolved V gene accounts for under half, and the cause of the remainder is not known. The sample yields 85,000 to 120,000 clones; roughly four fifths were counted once. The ten top clones hold about 1.6% of the sample. The sample consisted of PBMCs. These receptors were obtained from a man aged 45-65 years in good health and CMV-seronegative.

The rearrangement links TRBV5-4 to TRBJ2-7, with D tentatively TRBD1 (5 bases). CDR1 is SGHNT and CDR2 is YYREEE in the germline V gene (reference sequence). V lost 4 bases to trimming and J lost 7 bases, with 18 bases between them. This CDR3 is 14 amino acids long. This CDR3 reads CASSTGVMGLEQYV. The CDR3 DNA reads TGTGCCAGCAGCACTGGAGTGATGGGGCTGGAGCAGTACGTC.

The J gene is TRBJ1-1, the V gene TRBV2, with no clear D. This CDR3 is built from 16 residues. V dropped 4 bases and J dropped 3 bases, with 18 bases sitting between them. CDR1 is SNHLY and CDR2 is FYNNEI in the germline V gene. This chain's CDR3 is CASSGRVSRDDTEAFF. The CDR3 bases are TGTGCCAGCAGTGGGAGGGTCTCCCGCGATGACACTGAAGCTTTCTTT. Drawing the rest from reference TRBV2 and TRBJ1-1, the complete variable domain is EPEVTQTPSHQVTQMGQEVILRCVPISNHLYFYWYRQILGQKVEFLVSFYNNEISEKSEIFDDQFSVERPDGSNFTLKIRSTKLEDSAMYFCASSGRVSRDDTEAFFGQGTRLTVV.

This rearrangement joins TRBV7-3 to TRBJ1-1, with D possibly matching TRBD1 (5 bases). The germline V and J ends were trimmed by 3 bases and 5 bases, with 10 bases remaining between them. Germline-derived CDR1 and CDR2 are SGHTA and FQGTGA. This CDR3 is 13 amino acids long. The CDR3 DNA follows: TGTGCCAGCAGCTTTCAAGGGGAAACTGAAGCTTTCTTT. Translating gives CASSFQGETEAFF.

This clone was seen just once. The chain has TRBV6-4 and TRBJ1-5; TRBD1 aligns across 9 bases. CDR1 MRHNA and CDR2 SNTAGT come from the germline V gene. This CDR3 contains 13 residues. V was pared by 10 bases and J by 6 bases, with 7 bases of the junction left unmatched. This chain's CDR3 is CATRTGEGQPQHF. DNA of the CDR3: TGTGCCACCCGGACAGGGGAGGGTCAGCCCCAGCATTTT.

The V gene is TRBV5-4, the J gene TRBJ2-5; 7 nucleotides agree with TRBD1. The better agreement between TRBJ2-7 and the DNA end casts doubt on the J call. This CDR3 is 14 amino acids long. Germline-derived CDR1 and CDR2 are SGHNT and YYREEE (reference sequence). CDR3 bases: TGTGCCAGCAGCGACAGACAGGGTTCCTACGAGCAGTACTTC. Its protein is CASSDRQGSYEQYF.

The table lists this clone with a count of one. The V call is TRBV30, the J call TRBJ1-5, with 10 bases fitting TRBD1. Per germline, CDR1 GTSNPN and CDR2 SVGIG (reference sequence). The trim removed 0 bases at V and 1 base at J, leaving 15 bases unmatched. The CDR3 covers 20 residues. The CDR3 loop reads CAWSVLPAGTGALSNQPQHF. In DNA form, the CDR3 reads TGTGCCTGGAGTGTACTCCCTGCCGGGACAGGGGCTCTAAGCAATCAGCCCCAGCATTTT. The full variable domain, completed using reference TRBV30 and TRBJ1-5, is SQTIHQWPATLVQPVGSPLSLECTVEGTSNPNLYWYRQAAGRGLQLLFYSVGIGQISSEVPQNLSASRPQDRQFILSSKKLLLSDSGFYLCAWSVLPAGTGALSNQPQHFGDGTRLSIL.

The chain joins TRBV9 to TRBJ2-2; no firm D call. The CDR3 runs to 13 residues. Germline V gene data show CDR1 as SGDLS and CDR2 as YYNGEE. V was trimmed by 2 bases and J by 3 bases, leaving 5 bases between them. In DNA form, the CDR3 reads TGTGCCAGCAGCGTCGGTCACACCGGGGAGCTGTTTTTT. Its protein is CASSVGHTGELFF. Looking up the rest from reference TRBV9 and TRBJ2-2 gives the full variable domain: DSGVTQTPKHLITATGQRVTLRCSPRSGDLSVYWYQQSLDQGLQFLIQYYNGEERAKGNILERFSAQQFPDLHSELNLSSLELGDSALYFCASSVGHTGELFFGEGSRLTVL.

The chain links TRBV6-1 to TRBJ1-1; D call uncertain. The germline gives CDR1 MNHNS, CDR2 SASEGT. CDR3 size: 13 residues. Trimming pared 5 bases from V and 1 base from J, leaving 8 bases between. CDR3 residues: CASSPTQNTEAFF. The CDR3, as DNA: TGTGCCAGCAGTCCGACACAGAACACTGAAGCTTTCTTT.

This chain connects TRBV4-1 to TRBJ1-5; possibly TRBD1 for D (6 bases). Germline values: CDR1 MGHRA, CDR2 YSYEKL. The length of the CDR3 is 17 residues. Between the trimmed V and J ends, which lost 0 bases and 3 bases, there was a span of 15 bases. The CDR3 sequence: CASSQDYSGADNQPQHF. CDR3 DNA: TGCGCCAGCAGCCAAGACTACTCAGGGGCAGACAATCAGCCCCAGCATTTT.